Sequencing of this TCR beta chain was carried out in a study of human T cells and chemical hapten exposure. The V and J ends lost 3 bases and 3 bases, in that order; junction bases with no gene match: 3. This CDR3 contains 15 residues. In this sample, this clonotype turned up a few times. A single record per CDR3 protein comes from TCRdb applying MiXCR to the RACE reads. The table lists 35,000 to 55,000 distinct CDR3 sequences, 3.7% of them singletons. Noted time point: healthy volunteer bleed at 6 weeks. Extraction of total RNA was performed on unfractionated whole blood. The source is a human donor in good health. Some clones in this sample may be carry-over from other donors' samples. Input material: whole blood. V usage is TRBV12-3 or TRBV12-4 and J usage is TRBJ1-3, with 9 bases identical to TRBD1. In DNA form, the CDR3 reads TGTGCCAGCAGTTTTCGACAGGGGGGTGGAAACACCATATATTTT. Translation gives CASSFRQGGGNTIYF.